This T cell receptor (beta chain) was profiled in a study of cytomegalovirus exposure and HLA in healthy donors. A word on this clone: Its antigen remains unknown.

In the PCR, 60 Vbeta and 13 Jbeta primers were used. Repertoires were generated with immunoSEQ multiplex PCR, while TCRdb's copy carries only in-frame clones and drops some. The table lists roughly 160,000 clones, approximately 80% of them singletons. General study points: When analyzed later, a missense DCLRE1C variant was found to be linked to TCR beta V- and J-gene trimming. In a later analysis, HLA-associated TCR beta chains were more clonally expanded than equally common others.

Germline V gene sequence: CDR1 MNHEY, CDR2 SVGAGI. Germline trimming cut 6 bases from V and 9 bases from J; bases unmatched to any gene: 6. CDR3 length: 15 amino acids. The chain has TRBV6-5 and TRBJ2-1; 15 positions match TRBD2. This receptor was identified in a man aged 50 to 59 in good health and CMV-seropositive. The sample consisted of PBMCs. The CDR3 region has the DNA TGTGCCAGCAGCCGTGGGACTAGCGGGGGGACTGAGCAGTTCTTC. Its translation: CASSRGTSGGTEQFF.